Detailed here is one T cell receptor beta chain. Its antigen is not known. This sample stems from a study of blood T cells in healthy people across ages. Study background: Capturing about one barcoded beta molecule per two T cells was achieved by template switching. Regarding the study as a whole: Naive T cell percentage and TCR beta diversity correlated strongly.

Researchers report isolating at least 7 million PBMCs per sample. A J-beta primer mix and a sample-barcoded 5' primer were used in a second PCR of roughly 6 to 11 cycles. Each of the samples gave a minimum of 2.5 million paired-end reads that contained CDR3. TCRdb redid the calling of the 5' RACE reads with MiXCR, one entry per CDR3 protein. Counted here are 630,000 or so distinct CDR3 sequences, around 32% occurring once; the ten biggest clones make up approximately 15%. The CDR3 consists of 13 residues. CDR1 and CDR2 (germline): SGHRS, YFSETQ. The sequence derives from a woman older than 75 in good health. V and J are TRBV5-1 and TRBJ2-7; D unclear. The tail of the sequence fits TRBJ2-4 better, so the J call may be wrong. The sample consisted of blood. CDR3 DNA: TGCGCCAGCAGCTTGGGAGCTGGAAACATTCAGTACTTC. Amino acid sequence: CASSLGAGNIQYF.